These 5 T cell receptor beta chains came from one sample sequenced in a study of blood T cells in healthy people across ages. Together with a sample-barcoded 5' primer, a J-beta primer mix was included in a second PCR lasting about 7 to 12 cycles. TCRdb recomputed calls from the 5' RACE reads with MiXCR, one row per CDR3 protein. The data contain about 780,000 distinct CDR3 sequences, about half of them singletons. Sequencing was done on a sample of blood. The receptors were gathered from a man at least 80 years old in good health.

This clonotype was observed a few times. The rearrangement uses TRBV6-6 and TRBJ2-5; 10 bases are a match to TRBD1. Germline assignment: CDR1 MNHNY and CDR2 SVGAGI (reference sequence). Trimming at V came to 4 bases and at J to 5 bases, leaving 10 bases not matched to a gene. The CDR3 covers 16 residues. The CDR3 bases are TGTGCCAGCAGTTTGCCCCGGGACAGGGGCCCGGAGACCCAGTACTTC. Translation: CASSLPRDRGPETQYF.

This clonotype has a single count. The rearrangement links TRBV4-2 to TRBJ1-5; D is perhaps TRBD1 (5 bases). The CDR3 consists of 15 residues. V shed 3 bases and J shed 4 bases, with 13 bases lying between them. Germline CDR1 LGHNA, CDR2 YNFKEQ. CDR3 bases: TGTGCCAGCAGCCACCAGTGGGGGGGGAATCAGCCCCAGCATTTT. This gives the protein CASSHQWGGNQPQHF.

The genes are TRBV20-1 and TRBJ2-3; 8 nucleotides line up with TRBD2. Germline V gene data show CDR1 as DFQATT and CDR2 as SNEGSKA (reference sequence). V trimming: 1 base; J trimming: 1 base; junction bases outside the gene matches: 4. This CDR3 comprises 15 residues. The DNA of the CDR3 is TGCAGTGCTAGAGGGCGGGAGGACCGCACAGATACGCAGTATTTT. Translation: CSARGREDRTDTQYF.

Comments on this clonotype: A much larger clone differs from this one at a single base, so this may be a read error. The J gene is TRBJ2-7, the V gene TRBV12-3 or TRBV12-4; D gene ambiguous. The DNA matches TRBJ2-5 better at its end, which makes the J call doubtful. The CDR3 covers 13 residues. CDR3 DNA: TGTGCCAGCAACCAGAGAGGTTTGGAGACCCAGTACTTC. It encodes CASNQRGLETQYF.

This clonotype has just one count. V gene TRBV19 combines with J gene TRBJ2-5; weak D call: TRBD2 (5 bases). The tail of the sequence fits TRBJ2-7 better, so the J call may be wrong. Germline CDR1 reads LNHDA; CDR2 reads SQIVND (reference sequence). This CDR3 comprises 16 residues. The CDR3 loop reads CASSIGGHRGVYEQYF. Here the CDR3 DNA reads TGTGCCAGTAGTATAGGAGGGCACCGTGGGGTCTACGAGCAGTACTTC.